This TCR beta chain was captured in a study of CD8 T cells in Susac syndrome. Study overall: Sequenced Susac syndrome patients included more than 5 with active disease and fewer than ten who were in remission.

Germline V gene data show CDR1 as SGDLS and CDR2 as YYNGEE. This CDR3 is 14 amino acids long. V lost 0 bases and J 2 bases, leaving 9 bases between the germline ends. High-throughput TCR beta sequencing covered peripheral CD8+ and CD4+ T cells. FACS enriched CD8+ TEMRA cells, while bulk CD8+ and CD4+ were negatively isolated. RNA, at roughly 0.45 to 1 ug, was reverse transcribed with random hexamers. The amplification used immunoSEQ multiplex PCR on TCR beta CDR3; it spanned 54 Vbeta and 13 Jbeta. TCRdb reprocessed the immunoSEQ multiplex PCR reads with MiXCR, giving one entry per CDR3 protein. The table records fewer than 200,000 distinct CDR3 sequences, approximately 94% of them present only once.

The sequenced material came from CD4+ T cells from PBMCs. This TCR came from a human donor with Susac syndrome. This chain connects TRBV9 to TRBJ2-7, with D hard to call. CDR3 loop: CASSVGVPTYEQYF. CDR3 nucleotides: TGTGCCAGCAGCGTAGGAGTCCCAACCTACGAGCAGTACTTC.